Listed below are T cell receptor beta chains from one sample, sequenced in a study of T cell clonotyping in hematopoietic cell transplantation. TCRdb keeps only in-frame clones here, not all; method: immunoSEQ multiplex PCR. The repertoire holds about 36,000 clones, with over 75% as singletons. The sample was peripheral blood mononuclear cells. All receptors come from a woman aged 40-49 years in good health. Some clones in this sample may be carry-over from other donors' samples. CDR3s include the opening cysteine and the closing phenylalanine or tryptophan. A D gene is named only where the DNA matches it firmly. Not every row has a clone size; where given, it reads once, few, many or a size class.

d_call	clone_size	v_call	j_call	cdr3_nt	cdr3_aa
.	.	TRBV6-1	TRBJ2-7	TGTGCCAGCAGTGAAGGGGGGGGCAGTCCCTACGAGCAGTACTTC	CASSEGGGSPYEQYF
TRBD2	.	TRBV7-2	TRBJ2-5	TGTGCCAGCAGCCGAGGATCCGGCGGGAGTTCTAGAGAGACCCAGTACTTC	CASSRGSGGSSRETQYF
.	.	TRBV4-3	TRBJ1-2	TGCGCCAGCAGCCAAGATCTTAAGACATGGGTCTCGGGCTACACCTTC	CASSQDLKTWVSGYTF
TRBD2	.	TRBV6-4	TRBJ2-5	TGTGCCAGCACTTACTTAGCGGGAGGAATACTACCGTGGGAGACCCAGTACTTC	CASTYLAGGILPWETQYF
.	.	TRBV10-3	TRBJ1-2	TGTGCCATCAGTCGGGACGGCTTCTATGGCTACACCTTC	CAISRDGFYGYTF
.	.	TRBV28	TRBJ2-2	TGTGCCAGCAGTTTGGAGGGCGGGGAGCTGTTTTTT	CASSLEGGELFF
.	.	TRBV7-9	TRBJ2-2	TGTGCCAGCAGCCCGGCCGGGACAAAGAACACCGGGGAGCTGTTTTTT	CASSPAGTKNTGELFF
TRBD2	.	TRBV10-3	TRBJ2-7	TGTGCCAGCGGACTAGCGGGAGGCTACGAGCAGTACTTC	CASGLAGGYEQYF
TRBD2	.	TRBV25-1	TRBJ2-2	TGTGCCAGCAGTGTTTTCGAACTAGCGGGGGATACCGGGGAGCTGTTTTTT	CASSVFELAGDTGELFF
.	few	TRBV19	TRBJ2-4	TGTGCCAGTAGTATAGAATCGACAGCATCTAAGGGCTTC	CASSIESTASKGF
TRBD2	few	TRBV27	TRBJ2-5	TGTGCCAGCAGTTTAAACTACGCGGCTAGCGGGACAGAGACCCAGTACTTC	CASSLNYAASGTETQYF
.	few	TRBV19	TRBJ2-1	TGTGCCAGTAGTATCGGCGGGTGGGCTAACAATGAGCAGTTCTTC	CASSIGGWANNEQFF
.	few	TRBV6-5	TRBJ1-1	TGTGCCAGCAGTTACAGGGGGGCTTTGAACACTGAAGCTTTCTTT	CASSYRGALNTEAFF
.	.	TRBV29-1	TRBJ1-1	TGCAGCGTTGAAGACGGGTACACTGAAGCTTTCTTT	CSVEDGYTEAFF
.	.	TRBV10-1	TRBJ1-2	TGCGCCAGCAGTGCCGGCGAGGGCAGCTACACCTTC	CASSAGEGSYTF